This T cell receptor beta chain is from a study of shared clonotypes between healthy human individuals. Authors' methods: Filtering differed for immunoSEQ, which gave only junction sequences without quality scores. Libraries were prepared by immunoSEQ multiplex PCR; TCRdb keeps only in-frame clonotypes and omits some of them. The V and J calls and clone size come from that table; D and trimming were worked out from the DNA. The sample includes hundreds of thousands of clones, about 74% of them seen just once. In this sample, this clone turned up a few times. This sequence was found in a woman in her 30s in good health. Material: memory CD4+ T cells sorted from blood. Subset reported: CD45RA-negative fraction.

The CDR3 DNA follows: TGTGCCACCAGCACCGGGACTAGCGGGGGCCGTGGGCAGTACTTC. Encoded protein: CATSTGTSGGRGQYF. V is TRBV15 and J is TRBJ2-7; the match to TRBD2 covers 14 bases. Trimming removed 4 bases from V and 9 bases from J; junction bases left unmatched: 8. The length of the CDR3 is 15 residues. Per the germline V gene, CDR1 is LNHNV and CDR2 is YYDKDF (reference sequence).